The next 9 T cell receptor beta chains were all read from a single sample in a study of shared T cell receptors in the human thymus. Generated by immunoSEQ multiplex PCR, the TCRdb table keeps only in-frame clones and is missing some. The sample has about 380,000 clones; 95% are singletons. The sequencing sample was made of thymocytes. The receptors come from a human donor.

CDR3: CASSSLKASGYYEQYF. CDR3 nucleotides: TGTGCCAGCAGCTCCTTAAAGGCTAGCGGTTACTACGAGCAGTACTTC. The rearrangement links TRBV11-2 to TRBJ2-7; 7 bases agree with TRBD2. This CDR3 comprises 16 residues. CDR1 and CDR2 from the germline V gene are SGHAT and FQNNGV. After removal of 4 bases from V and 3 bases from J, the junction contained 12 bases not matched to a gene.

This clone was counted a single time. This chain joins TRBV5-1 and TRBJ2-3; either TRBD1 or TRBD2 may supply D (6 bases each). Germline CDR1 and CDR2: SGHRS and YFSETQ. This CDR3 has 17 amino acids. Between the trimmed V and J ends, which lost 6 bases and 6 bases, there was a span of 26 bases. The CDR3 protein is CASTFTKEGGFSDTQYF. The CDR3 coding sequence is TGCGCCAGCACCTTTACTAAGGAGGGGGGATTTTCCGATACGCAGTATTTT.

This chain connects TRBV7-9 to TRBJ2-7; TRBD2 matches at 9 bases. CDR3 size: 15 residues. Germline V CDR1 and CDR2: SEHNR, FQNEAQ (reference sequence). V shed 11 bases, J shed 2 bases, and the junction held 13 bases outside the gene matches. The CDR3 spells CALRLAGRGTYEQYF. DNA of the CDR3: TGTGCCCTTAGGCTAGCGGGACGAGGGACCTACGAGCAGTACTTC.

CDR3 DNA sequence: TGTGCCAGCAGCCTGGACAGGGGGAACACTGAAGCTTTCTTT. Protein: CASSLDRGNTEAFF. J is TRBJ1-1 and V is TRBV5-4; 9 nucleotides line up with TRBD1. Germline V lookup: CDR1 SGHNT, CDR2 YYREEE (reference sequence). The trim removed 4 bases at V and 1 base at J, leaving 2 bases unmatched. CDR3 length: 14 amino acids.

CDR3: CASSIVTNYGYTF. CDR3 bases: TGTGCCAGTAGTATAGTGACTAACTATGGCTACACCTTC. The V gene is TRBV19, the J gene TRBJ1-2; D remains ambiguous. V shed 1 base and J shed 0 bases, with 3 bases lying between them. The germline gives CDR1 LNHDA, CDR2 SQIVND (reference sequence). CDR3 length: 13 residues. The variable domain in full, completed from reference TRBV19 and TRBJ1-2, reads DGGITQSPKYLFRKEGQNVTLSCEQNLNHDAMYWYRQDPGQGLRLIYYSQIVNDFQKGDIAEGYSVSREKKESFPLTVTSAQKNPTAFYLCASSIVTNYGYTFGSGTRLTVV.

This rearrangement joins TRBV18 to TRBJ2-4; 7 bases line up with TRBD1. Trimming took 3 bases from V and 0 from J; bases not matched to a gene: 8. This CDR3 is built from 17 residues. The V gene's germline CDR1 is KGHSH and CDR2 LQKENI. CDR3 sequence reads: CASSPTGRALAKNIQYF. CDR3 coding DNA: TGTGCCAGCTCACCGACAGGGCGGGCCCTAGCCAAAAACATTCAGTACTTC.

V gene TRBV27 combines with J gene TRBJ2-1; D may be TRBD2 (6 bases). V was shortened by 6 bases and J by 3 bases, with 15 bases between the two germline ends. Germline CDR1 reads MNHEY; CDR2 reads SMNVEV (reference sequence). This CDR3 contains 15 residues. For the CDR3, the DNA is TGTGCCAGCAGCCCGGCTAGCGCAAACTACAATGAGCAGTTCTTC. Residues: CASSPASANYNEQFF.

J is TRBJ2-5 and V is TRBV19, with unresolved D. Germline CDR1 LNHDA, CDR2 SQIVND (reference sequence). V shed 3 bases and J shed 2 bases, with 13 bases lying between them. The CDR3 runs 15 residues. This CDR3 reads CASSIGGRAQETQYF. Written as DNA, the CDR3 is TGTGCCAGTAGTATTGGCGGACGGGCGCAAGAGACCCAGTACTTC.

In its sample, this clone was seen once. This chain joins TRBV27 and TRBJ2-7, with 12 nucleotides matching TRBD2. Looked up from germline, CDR1 is MNHEY and CDR2 is SMNVEV (reference sequence). The CDR3 length is 14 residues. V shed 5 bases, J shed 5 bases, and the junction held 4 bases outside the gene matches. The CDR3 is CASSRLAGAHEQYF. CDR3 coding DNA: TGTGCCAGCAGTAGACTAGCGGGAGCCCACGAGCAGTACTTC.